This is a list of T cell receptor beta chains from one sample in a study of OX40 agonist ivuxolimab in advanced cancers. This table comes from immunoSEQ multiplex PCR, and its TCRdb copy is limited to in-frame clones, with some not included. The sample contains about 20,000 clones, around 80% of which appear only once. Sequencing used CD4+ or CD8+ T cells sorted from blood, obtained in a trial of the OX40 agonist ivuxolimab. These receptors all come from an adult with an advanced solid tumor such as melanoma, head and neck, liver or kidney cancer. Both conserved end residues are part of each CDR3. A D gene is named only where the DNA matches it firmly. Clone size is shown for a subset of rows, as once, few, many or a class of expanded clone.

v_call	j_call	d_call	clone_size	cdr3_nt	cdr3_aa
TRBV6-6	TRBJ2-7	TRBD1	NA	TGTGCCAGCAGATCGACAGGGGCGACCTACGAGCAGTACTTC	CASRSTGATYEQYF
TRBV4-3	TRBJ2-3	TRBD2	NA	TGCGCCAGCAGCCAAGTGCGGGGGAGGATGGATACGCAGTATTTT	CASSQVRGRMDTQYF
TRBV10-2	TRBJ2-3	NA	once	TGCGCCAGCAGTCCCAGACAGGGCACAGATACGCAGTATTTT	CASSPRQGTDTQYF
TRBV19	TRBJ1-4	NA	NA	TGTGCCAGTAGTAGCAGGACAGACTTTAATGAAAAACTGTTTTTT	CASSSRTDFNEKLFF
TRBV19	TRBJ2-2	NA	NA	TGTGCCAGTAGTATTAATGGTCTTAACACCGGGGAGCTGTTTTTT	CASSINGLNTGELFF
TRBV28	TRBJ2-7	NA	NA	TGTGCCAGCAGTTTAGGGGGGCCCCTCTACGAGCAGTACTTC	CASSLGGPLYEQYF
TRBV28	TRBJ2-4	TRBD1	NA	TGTGCCAGCAGTTTAAACACAGGGGGCAACGCCAAAAACATTCAGTACTTC	CASSLNTGGNAKNIQYF
TRBV27	TRBJ2-3	NA	NA	TGTGCCAGCAGGGAGAACGGACTGCTCCCAGATACGCAGTATTTT	CASRENGLLPDTQYF
TRBV5-6	TRBJ1-1	TRBD1	NA	TGTGCCAGCAGCTTTGGGACAGGCCTAATATTGACTGAAGCTTTCTTT	CASSFGTGLILTEAFF
TRBV5-1	TRBJ2-5	TRBD1	once	TGCGCCAGCAGCTTGAGCCAGGGACAGGGCATCGGAAAGACCCAGTACTTC	CASSLSQGQGIGKTQYF
TRBV11-2	TRBJ1-1	NA	NA	TGTGCCAGCAGCGCAGACACGTGGACTGAAGCTTTCTTT	CASSADTWTEAFF
TRBV7-3	TRBJ2-1	TRBD2	NA	TGTGCCAGCAGCGTGGGACTAGCGGGAGTAAATAATGAGCAGTTCTTC	CASSVGLAGVNNEQFF
TRBV21-1	TRBJ1-1	NA	NA	TGTGCCAGCAGCACCCTTGGGCAGGGGAGGAGATCTGAAGCTTTCTTT	CASSTLGQGRRSEAFF